These T cell receptor beta chains were read from a single sample in a study of radiation and T cells in renal cell carcinoma. Libraries were prepared by immunoSEQ multiplex PCR; TCRdb keeps only in-frame clonotypes and omits some of them. The sample has approximately 94,000 clones, 65% to 85% seen once; the top ten hold roughly 6.1%. The sample here was blood, taken from a patient whose treatment included radiotherapy and nephrectomy. These receptors originate from a man aged 55 to 70 with renal cell carcinoma. Each CDR3 is given with its conserved first and last residue. D genes are given only for firm matches. The size entry is marked missing in some rows and otherwise reads once, few, many or a size class.

V	D	J	size	DNA	CDR3
TRBV6-7	.	TRBJ2-5	.	TGTGCCAGCAGTAGGGGGGGCGGAGAGACCCAGTACTTC	CASSRGGGETQYF
TRBV27	TRBD1	TRBJ1-1	.	TGTGCCAGCGGGCGGACAGGGGGCGGCACTGAAGCTTTCTTT	CASGRTGGGTEAFF
TRBV21-1	.	TRBJ2-1	.	TGTGCCAGCAGCAAATTGGGACTAGCGGACAATGAGCAGTTCTTC	CASSKLGLADNEQFF
TRBV5-1	TRBD1	TRBJ2-1	few	TGCGCCAGCAGCTGGGGGACAGGGGGAAGCAATGAGCAGTTCTTC	CASSWGTGGSNEQFF
TRBV30	.	TRBJ2-6	few	TGTGCCTGGAGACACTCTGGGGCCAACGTCCTGACTTTC	CAWRHSGANVLTF
TRBV7-6	TRBD2	TRBJ2-5	.	TGTGCCAGCAGCTTAGTCGGGAGGGCCAGAGAGACCCAGTACTTC	CASSLVGRARETQYF
TRBV6-5	.	TRBJ2-7	once	TGTGCCAGCAGTTTGTCGGCCCAGCAGCCCTACGAGCAGTACTTC	CASSLSAQQPYEQYF
TRBV29-1	.	TRBJ2-2	.	TGCAGCGTTGAAGAGGGCGGGACGAACACCGGGGAGCTGTTTTTT	CSVEEGGTNTGELFF
TRBV12-5	.	TRBJ1-1	.	TGTGCTAGTGGTTTGTACGTGAACACTGAAGCTTTCTTT	CASGLYVNTEAFF
TRBV7-8	TRBD2	TRBJ2-5	.	TGTGCCAGCAGCCCAGTGGGTAGCGGGAGGGGTGAGACCCAGTACTTC	CASSPVGSGRGETQYF
TRBV5-1	TRBD2	TRBJ2-1	.	TGCGCCAGCAGCTCCCTGCGGGGTAGCGGGAATTCGGATGAGCAGTTCTTC	CASSSLRGSGNSDEQFF
TRBV6-1	.	TRBJ2-2	.	TGTGCCAGCACTCGTCCGGGATACGGGGAGCTGTTTTTT	CASTRPGYGELFF
TRBV5-4	.	TRBJ2-1	.	TGTGCCAGCAGCCCGTGGGGGTCCTACAATGAGCAGTTCTTC	CASSPWGSYNEQFF
TRBV27	.	TRBJ2-1	.	TGTGCCAGCAGTTTATCGGCTAGCTCCTGGCAGGGGTCCTACAATGAGCAGTTCTTC	CASSLSASSWQGSYNEQFF
TRBV5-4	TRBD2	TRBJ2-1	.	TGTGCCAGCAGCCCAACTAGCGGAAACTACAATGAGCAGTTCTTC	CASSPTSGNYNEQFF
TRBV30	.	TRBJ1-3	.	TGTGCCTGGAACAGGGCCTCTGGAAACACCATATATTTT	CAWNRASGNTIYF
TRBV6-6	.	TRBJ2-7	few	TGTGCCAGCAGTCGACAGGAGAAGTACGAGCAGTACTTC	CASSRQEKYEQYF
TRBV7-9	.	TRBJ1-2	.	TGTGCCAGCAGCCCAAAGATTCAGAGTTCAGGAGGCGGCTACACCTTC	CASSPKIQSSGGGYTF
TRBV7-2	.	TRBJ1-2	.	TGTGCCAGCGGGGGAGGGGGTGGCTACACCTTC	CASGGGGGYTF
TRBV9	TRBD2	TRBJ2-2	.	TGTGCCAGCAGCGTAGGGGTAGCGGGAGAAACCGGGGAGCTGTTTTTT	CASSVGVAGETGELFF
TRBV5-1	.	TRBJ1-3	.	TGCGCCAGCAGCTTGGATGGGGAAGGCGGTGGAAACACCATATATTTT	CASSLDGEGGGNTIYF
TRBV6-5	TRBD2	TRBJ2-7	.	TGTGCCAGCAGTTACTCGCTAGCGGGAGCATCCGAGCAGTACTTC	CASSYSLAGASEQYF
TRBV5-1	TRBD2	TRBJ2-7	.	TGCGCCAGCAGCTTGGGGGGAGGGACTAGCGACTCCTACGAGCAGTACTTC	CASSLGGGTSDSYEQYF
TRBV6-5	TRBD2	TRBJ2-7	.	TGTGCCACTCGTGCTAGCGGGAGTTCCAACGAGCAGTACTTC	CATRASGSSNEQYF
TRBV14	.	TRBJ1-2	.	TGTGCCAGCAGCCAAGGTAGGGCTGGCTACACCTTC	CASSQGRAGYTF
TRBV6-9	TRBD1	TRBJ1-1	.	TGTGCCAGCAGTTATTTCGACAGGGGCACTGAAGCTTTCTTT	CASSYFDRGTEAFF
TRBV15	TRBD1	TRBJ2-7	.	TGTGCCACCAGCAGAGACAGGGGGCTAGGCGAGCAGTACTTC	CATSRDRGLGEQYF
TRBV19	TRBD1	TRBJ1-2	once	TGTGCCAGTCACTTCGGGACGGCGACAGGGCCTTTCTATGGCTACACCTTC	CASHFGTATGPFYGYTF
TRBV10-3	.	TRBJ2-2	.	TGTGCCATCACCCAACAGGGTGGCACCGGGGAGCTGTTTTTT	CAITQQGGTGELFF
TRBV5-5	TRBD1	TRBJ1-2	.	TGTGCCAGCAGCTTGTTTTCGGGGGACAGGGCATTCAACACCTTC	CASSLFSGDRAFNTF
TRBV10-1	.	TRBJ2-2	many	TGCGCCAGGGGGGAGCTAGCAGTAACCACCGGGGAGCTGTTTTTT	CARGELAVTTGELFF
TRBV5-6	.	TRBJ2-2	.	TGTGCCAGCAGCTTTATGGGCGGGGCCGGGGAGCTGTTTTTT	CASSFMGGAGELFF
TRBV5-1	TRBD1	TRBJ1-3	once	TGCGCCAGCAGCTTCGACAGGGCTGACACCATATATTTT	CASSFDRADTIYF
TRBV5-1	TRBD1	TRBJ2-1	.	TGCGCCAGCGGACCGGGACAGGGGTTTGTGGATGAGCAGTTCTTC	CASGPGQGFVDEQFF
TRBV6-1	TRBD1	TRBJ1-1	.	TGTGCCGGACAGAGGAGACAGGGGTCTGACACTGAAGCTTTCTTT	CAGQRRQGSDTEAFF